The clone carrying this T cell receptor beta chain has just a few counts. The antigen is unknown. This record belongs to a study of regulatory T cells in long-lasting Graves disease. Regarding the study as a whole: There were preferences for TRBV28, TRBJ1-2 and TRBJ2-5 in persistent disease.

Time point: newly diagnosed GD, antithyroid drugs for less than 3 months. There was RNA extracted from PBMCs, and the TCR library was made from it. Per the germline V gene, CDR1 is SGHRS and CDR2 is YFSETQ. The CDR3 runs 17 residues. Trimming at V came to 3 bases and at J to 5 bases, leaving 16 bases not matched to a gene. Investigators prepared the TCR beta libraries by applying iRepertoire HTBI primers and Arm-PCR of CDR3 regions. MiXCR, run by TCRdb on the multiplex PCR reads, gives a single entry per CDR3 protein. The table has 450,000 to 700,000 distinct CDR3 sequences, about 13% seen once. These data were also reused for a study on T cells in Graves' hyperthyroidism and ophthalmopathy.

The chain couples TRBV5-1 to TRBJ2-7; 8 nucleotides align to TRBD2. This sequence originates from a man in his thirties or forties with Graves disease. The material sequenced was peripheral blood mononuclear cells (PBMCs), taken at new diagnosis, from a patient treated with antithyroid drugs. The CDR3 DNA is TGCGCCAGCAGCTGGAAGCCGCTTAGCGGGATAATCGACGAGCAGTACTTC. It specifies CASSWKPLSGIIDEQYF.